This is a list of T cell receptor beta chains from one sample in a study of blood T cell repertoires in COVID-19. Assay used: immunoSEQ multiplex PCR; TCRdb lists only in-frame clones, some missing. The sample yields hundreds of thousands of clones, about 80% seen once. The sample consisted of peripheral blood. All receptors come from a woman in her forties or fifties with acute or convalescent COVID-19. CDR3s include the opening cysteine and the closing phenylalanine or tryptophan. D genes are given only for firm matches. Clone size is shown for a subset of rows, as once, few, many or a class of expanded clone.

V,size,D,J,DNA,CDR3
TRBV7-9,once,-,TRBJ1-1,TGTGCCAGCAGCCCCGGGGGGGCTCGGCGGGCTTTCTTT,CASSPGGARRAFF
TRBV28,-,TRBD2,TRBJ2-1,TGTGCCAGCAGTTTCGGGGGGAGGGCCTTCGATGAGCAGTTCTTC,CASSFGGRAFDEQFF
TRBV9,-,TRBD1,TRBJ1-1,TGTGCCAGCAGCGTAGTATCAGGGGGGAACATGAACACTGAAGCTTTCTTT,CASSVVSGGNMNTEAFF
TRBV5-4,-,TRBD2,TRBJ2-1,TGTGCCAGCAGCTTGGAACTAGCGGGAGACAATGAGCAGTTCTTC,CASSLELAGDNEQFF
TRBV11-3,once,TRBD1,TRBJ1-4,TGTGCCAGCAGCCGCTCAGGGGGAGCTAATGAAAAACTGTTTTTT,CASSRSGGANEKLFF
TRBV2,few,-,TRBJ1-1,TGTGCCAGCAGGTACTACCAGAACACTGAAGCTTTCTTT,CASRYYQNTEAFF
TRBV5-6,-,TRBD2,TRBJ2-2,TGTGCCAGCACGGGGGGGACAAACACCGGGGAGCTGTTTTTT,CASTGGTNTGELFF
TRBV28,-,TRBD1,TRBJ2-2,TGTGCCAGCAGCACAGGGGACGCCGGGGAGCTGTTTTTT,CASSTGDAGELFF
TRBV28,once,TRBD1,TRBJ1-4,TGTGCCAGCAGTTTATATGGGACAGGGGGGAAAAAACTGTTTTTT,CASSLYGTGGKKLFF
TRBV30,-,TRBD1,TRBJ1-5,TGTGCCTGGAGTGACAGGGGGGGCCAGCCCCAGCATTTT,CAWSDRGGQPQHF
TRBV6-6,-,-,TRBJ2-3,TGTGCCAGCAGCCGCGCAACCGGGGGCACAGATACGCAGTATTTT,CASSRATGGTDTQYF
TRBV4-2,-,-,TRBJ2-7,TGTGCCAGCAGCCAAGCTCCGTCCTACGAGCAGTACTTC,CASSQAPSYEQYF
TRBV19,few,TRBD1,TRBJ1-6,TGTGCCAGTAGTAAAACCGGGACAGGGGGTAATTCACCCCTCCACTTT,CASSKTGTGGNSPLHF
TRBV28,-,-,TRBJ1-4,TGTGCCAGCAGTCCAGGGACTCGAGGACTGTTTTTT,CASSPGTRGLFF
TRBV11-2,-,TRBD2,TRBJ2-3,TGTGCCAGCAGCAGGACTAGCGGGAAAGATACGCAGTATTTT,CASSRTSGKDTQYF
TRBV11-2,-,-,TRBJ1-4,TGTGCCAGCAGCTTAGATCGGGGTGAAAAACTGTTTTTT,CASSLDRGEKLFF
TRBV11-2,-,-,TRBJ1-5,TGTGCCAGCAGCTTAAGTGCCCCATCGGACAGTGCCAATCAGCCCCAGCATTTT,CASSLSAPSDSANQPQHF
TRBV5-4,once,TRBD2,TRBJ2-1,TGTGCCAGCAGCTCCCCCACGGGGGGGCCCGATGAGCAGTTCTTC,CASSSPTGGPDEQFF
TRBV5-1,-,-,TRBJ1-3,TGCGCCAGCAGCGAAACTCACTTGGACACCATATATTTT,CASSETHLDTIYF
TRBV3-1/TRBV3-2,-,TRBD2,TRBJ2-2,TGTGCCAGCACCACTAGCGGGGTCGCCGGGGAGCTGTTTTTT,CASTTSGVAGELFF
TRBV19,-,-,TRBJ1-2,TGTGCCAGTAGTTCCAGGGTGAACTATGGCTACACCTTC,CASSSRVNYGYTF
TRBV11-2,-,-,TRBJ2-2,TGTGCCAGCAGACTCGTCCGGGACACCGGGGAGCTGTTTTTT,CASRLVRDTGELFF
TRBV7-9,few,-,TRBJ1-6,TGTGCCAGCAGCTTAGAGCTCGCAGGGGCCCCCAATTCACCCCTCCACTTT,CASSLELAGAPNSPLHF
TRBV28,-,-,TRBJ1-5,TGTGCCAGCAGGGCCCCTAATCAGCCCCAGCATTTT,CASRAPNQPQHF
TRBV27,few,TRBD1,TRBJ2-7,TGTGCCAGCAGTCCTGGGCGGGGACAGGGGGCCTACGAGCAGTACTTC,CASSPGRGQGAYEQYF
TRBV6-6,-,TRBD1,TRBJ1-6,TGTGCCAGCACCCGGGACAGCACCTATAATTCACCCCTCCACTTT,CASTRDSTYNSPLHF
TRBV19,-,-,TRBJ2-4,TGTGCCAGTAGTATAGGTCGGGGCGCGGAGGGCTTCAAAAACATTCAGTACTTC,CASSIGRGAEGFKNIQYF
TRBV30,-,-,TRBJ1-2,TGTGCCTACCAGCCCGGGGGGTCGACGGGCACCTTC,CAYQPGGSTGTF
TRBV3-1/TRBV3-2,-,-,TRBJ2-5,TGTGCCAGCAGCCAAGTTACTGCAGGGGAAGAGACCCAGTACTTC,CASSQVTAGEETQYF
TRBV10-3,-,-,TRBJ1-1,TGTGCCACGGGGGGACGGAGGAACACTGAAGCTTTCTTT,CATGGRRNTEAFF
TRBV7-9,-,-,TRBJ1-4,TGTGCCAGCAGCTTAGGTCAGACAACTAATGAAAAACTGTTTTTT,CASSLGQTTNEKLFF
TRBV4-1,-,-,TRBJ2-7,TGCGCCAGCAGCCCGGGACTCCTCGGAGGCGAGCAGTACTTC,CASSPGLLGGEQYF
TRBV19,-,TRBD1,TRBJ2-4,TGTGCCAGTAGTAGACAGGGGACAGGGCAAAACATTCAGTACTTC,CASSRQGTGQNIQYF
TRBV7-2,-,-,TRBJ2-2,TGTGCCAGCAGCGAAATAGTCTGGGGGCCCACCGGGGAGCTGTTTTTT,CASSEIVWGPTGELFF
TRBV2,-,-,TRBJ2-2,TGTGCCAGCAGTGCCAGGGGGGCCGGGGAGCTGTTTTTT,CASSARGAGELFF
TRBV6-5,-,-,TRBJ2-7,TGTGCCAGCAGTTACAACGGGTTTACCTACGAGCAGTACTTC,CASSYNGFTYEQYF
TRBV28,-,TRBD2,TRBJ2-5,TGTGCCCGCTCCCTTCTAGCGGGAGCACAAGAGACCCAGTACTTC,CARSLLAGAQETQYF
TRBV6-5,-,TRBD1,TRBJ2-2,TGTGCCAGCAGTTATTCGAATACAGGGGCCGGGGAGCTGTTTTTT,CASSYSNTGAGELFF
TRBV4-1,-,-,TRBJ1-5,TGCGCCAGCAGCCAAGATACCGGACACATTTATCAGCCCCAGCATTTT,CASSQDTGHIYQPQHF
TRBV10-3,-,TRBD1,TRBJ1-6,TGTGCCATCAGTGAGGTAGGGGGCGCGGTGTCTTCACCCCTCCACTTT,CAISEVGGAVSSPLHF